This TCR beta chain is from a study of T cell responses to AZD1222 COVID-19 vaccine. General observations from the study: Baseline testing showed seropositivity in only a handful of AZD1222 recipients. Within unmutated variant regions lay the reported targets of nearly half of spike-specific TCRs. Breadth and depth of Spike-specific TCRs rose after two AZD1222 doses. CD4 TCRs linked to vaccination spanned spike, dominating at 160-218 and 743-854.

With respect to this clone: What it binds is not known.

Clones were sequenced by immunoSEQ multiplex PCR, and TCRdb holds only the in-frame ones, with some missing. The data contain roughly 67,000 clones, 88% of them seen just once; the ten biggest clones take up about 20%. The CDR3 has 17 amino acids. With 3 bases clipped from V and 9 bases from J, the junction kept 15 bases outside the gene matches. Germline lookup yields CDR1 ENHRY and CDR2 SYGVKD. This rearrangement joins TRBV10-3 to TRBJ2-1; 9 nucleotides agree with TRBD1. This clonotype was sampled from an adult in good health. Source: peripheral blood, taken on day 0 of AZD1222 vaccination. CDR3 DNA: TGTGCCATCAGTGAAACGACGGGGACAGGGATTTACGGTGAGCAGTTCTTC. This sequence encodes CAISETTGTGIYGEQFF.